The 13 T cell receptor beta chains below were found in one sample sequenced in a study of T cell responses to AZD1222 COVID-19 vaccine. Here immunoSEQ multiplex PCR was the method, and the copy in TCRdb shows in-frame clones only, minus some. The table lists tens of thousands of clones, under 90% of them singletons. This specimen consisted of peripheral blood, obtained on day 0 of AZD1222 vaccination. These receptor sequences come from an adult in good health.

The chain combines TRBV2 with TRBJ2-3; 11 bases are shared with TRBD2. Trimming removed 6 bases from V and 3 bases from J; junction bases left unmatched: 5. Per the germline V gene, CDR1 is SNHLY and CDR2 is FYNNEI. The CDR3 is 15 amino acids. CDR3 nucleotide sequence: TGTGCCAGCAGACGGATAGCGGGGGGGACAGATACGCAGTATTTT. Amino acid sequence: CASRRIAGGTDTQYF.

The table lists this clone with a count of one. The J gene is TRBJ2-1, the V gene TRBV7-9, with a possible D match to TRBD1 (6 bases). Trimming removed 5 bases at V and 6 bases at J, with 14 bases between. This CDR3 spans 14 amino acids. Germline CDR1 is SEHNR and CDR2 is FQNEAQ (reference sequence). CDR3 nucleotide sequence: TGTGCCAGCAGCACCGCCGGGACAAGCAATGAGCAGTTCTTC. As protein: CASSTAGTSNEQFF.

CDR3 region: CASSLVVSDGTQYF. The CDR3 DNA follows: TGTGCCAGCAGCTTGGTAGTCAGTGACGGTACGCAGTATTTT. The chain is built from TRBV11-1 and TRBJ2-3, with D uncertain. The germline gives CDR1 SGHAT, CDR2 FQDESV (reference sequence). V was trimmed by 3 bases and J by 8 bases, leaving 15 bases between them. CDR3 length: 14 amino acids. Supplemented by reference TRBV11-1 and TRBJ2-3, the full variable domain reads EAEVAQSPRYKITEKSQAVAFWCDPISGHATLYWYRQILGQGPELLVQFQDESVVDDSQLPKDRFSAERLKGVDSTLKIQPAELGDSAMYLCASSLVVSDGTQYFGPGTRLTVL.

The gene calls are TRBV25-1 and TRBJ2-3; D is undetermined. This CDR3 has 15 residues. V lost 2 bases, J lost 1 base, and 10 bases lay in between. CDR1 MGHDK and CDR2 SYGVNS come from the germline V gene. The CDR3 protein is CASSEIGIGTDTQYF. The CDR3 DNA sequence: TGTGCCAGCAGTGAAATAGGGATCGGCACAGATACGCAGTATTTT.

This clone was seen just once. The rearrangement links TRBV5-4 to TRBJ1-1, with D uncertain. Germline V gene lookup returns CDR1 SGHNT and CDR2 YYREEE (reference sequence). V was trimmed by 4 bases and J by 0 bases, leaving 4 bases between them. The CDR3 is made up of 12 amino acids. The CDR3 here is CASSHLNTEAFF. The CDR3 coding sequence is TGTGCCAGCAGCCACCTGAACACTGAAGCTTTCTTT. Filled out from reference TRBV5-4 and TRBJ1-1, the complete variable domain reads ETGVTQSPTHLIKTRGQQVTLRCSSQSGHNTVSWYQQALGQGPQFIFQYYREEENGRGNFPPRFSGLQFPNYSSELNVNALELDDSALYLCASSHLNTEAFFGQGTRLTVV.

This chain uses TRBV6-1 with TRBJ2-1; 9 bases agree with TRBD2. The CDR3 is 17 amino acids. V dropped 2 bases and J dropped 9; count of bases not matched to a gene: 14. CDR1 and CDR2 from the germline V gene are MNHNS and SASEGT. CDR3 protein: CASSERAGGTLQGEQFF. Written as DNA, the CDR3 is TGTGCCAGCAGTGAAAGAGCGGGAGGAACACTACAGGGTGAGCAGTTCTTC.

This clone was seen only a few times. The rearrangement uses TRBV19 and TRBJ1-2; tentative D call: TRBD1 (5 bases). The germline V gene has CDR1 LNHDA and CDR2 SQIVND (reference sequence). The V and J ends lost 1 base and 5 bases respectively, with 11 bases between them. There are 14 residues in the CDR3. The CDR3 sequence: CASSIGTPIYGYTF. The CDR3 DNA follows: TGTGCCAGTAGTATAGGGACACCAATTTATGGCTACACCTTC.

This chain connects TRBV11-2 to TRBJ1-6; D gene uncertain. Germline V gene data show CDR1 as SGHAT and CDR2 as FQNNGV. V lost 3 bases, J lost 0 bases, and 9 bases lay in between. The CDR3 spans 16 residues. The CDR3 region is CASSFFVSSYNSPLHF. The CDR3 nucleotides read TGTGCCAGCAGCTTTTTCGTTAGCTCCTATAATTCACCCCTCCACTTT.

V gene TRBV7-6 combines with J gene TRBJ2-1, with a weak D call TRBD2 (6 bases). The V and J ends lost 0 bases and 9 bases respectively, with 21 bases between them. From germline, CDR1 is SGHVS and CDR2 FNYEAQ. There are 17 residues in the CDR3. The CDR3 region has the DNA TGTGCCAGCAGCTTAGCGACGGGAGCAAGGAAGTTTGGTGAGCAGTTCTTC. Protein sequence: CASSLATGARKFGEQFF.

This chain connects TRBV4-2 to TRBJ2-3; TRBD2 aligns across 13 bases. This CDR3 comprises 18 residues. V lost 3 bases and J lost 0; bases outside the gene matches: 6. Germline V gene sequence: CDR1 LGHNA, CDR2 YNFKEQ. The CDR3 loop is CASSQWGTSGTSTDTQYF. The CDR3, as DNA: TGTGCCAGCAGCCAGTGGGGGACTAGCGGGACTAGCACAGATACGCAGTATTTT.

This rearrangement joins TRBV7-3 to TRBJ1-1; D is ambiguous. The CDR3 runs to 15 residues. V was pared by 0 bases and J by 1 base, with 9 bases between. Germline assignment: CDR1 SGHTA and CDR2 FQGTGA. Here the CDR3 DNA reads TGTGCCAGCAGCTTAACGATGGGGAAGAACACTGAAGCTTTCTTT. Encoded protein: CASSLTMGKNTEAFF.

The rearrangement links TRBV5-1 to TRBJ2-3, with D tentatively TRBD2 (6 bases). Germline V gives CDR1 SGHRS, CDR2 YFSETQ. V was cut by 7 bases and J by 6 bases, with 12 bases left in between. The CDR3 consists of 12 residues. This CDR3 reads CASGPRGDTQYF. The CDR3 nucleotides are TGCGCCAGCGGCCCCCGGGGGGATACGCAGTATTTT.

V gene TRBV7-3 combines with J gene TRBJ1-1; the match to TRBD1 covers 9 bases. Germline V gene lookup returns CDR1 SGHTA and CDR2 FQGTGA. V trimming: 0 bases; J trimming: 4 bases; junction bases outside the gene matches: 3. The CDR3 is 15 residues long. This CDR3 is CASSLTGQGITEAFF. The CDR3 DNA is TGTGCCAGCAGCTTAACGGGACAGGGTATCACTGAAGCTTTCTTT.